Listed below are T cell receptor beta chains from one sample, sequenced in a study of response to subunit inactivated influenza vaccine. TCRdb passed the RT-PCR reads through MiXCR, listing each CDR3 protein once. The data contain about 830,000 distinct CDR3 sequences, around a sixth of them singletons. Sequencing was performed on PBMCs from blood, taken around 5 days after vaccination. These receptors all stem from a man aged 50 to 60 who received an inactivated influenza vaccine. The CDR3 runs from the conserved cysteine through the conserved F or W. D genes are given only for firm matches. Size tells how often a clone was seen (once, few, many) or the class of an expanded clone, and some rows leave it out.

clone size,J gene,D gene,V gene,CDR3 length,CDR3 protein,CDR3 DNA
many,TRBJ2-7,NA,TRBV28,15,CASSLRGPSSYEQYF,TGTGCCAGCAGTTTGAGGGGCCCGAGCTCCTACGAGCAGTACTTC
NA,TRBJ2-3,NA,TRBV10-3,15,CAIRTGGPGTDTQYF,TGTGCCATCAGAACCGGGGGGCCGGGGACAGATACGCAGTATTTT
NA,TRBJ2-2,NA,TRBV2,14,CASSGRVATGELFF,TGTGCCAGCAGTGGTAGGGTGGCAACCGGGGAGCTGTTTTTT
NA,TRBJ1-2,NA,TRBV9,13,CASSKGLNYGYTF,TGTGCCAGCTCGAAGGGGCTTAACTATGGCTACACCTTC
few,TRBJ2-5,TRBD1,TRBV10-3,14,CATGGTGAQETQYF,TGTGCCACCGGAGGGACAGGGGCTCAAGAGACCCAGTACTTC
NA,TRBJ2-2,NA,TRBV29-1,13,CSVEGAYTGELFF,TGCAGCGTTGAAGGGGCCTACACCGGGGAGCTGTTTTTT
NA,TRBJ1-6,NA,TRBV2,14,CASSVGRYNSPLHF,TGTGCCAGCAGTGTGGGTCGATATAATTCACCCCTCCACTTT
many,TRBJ1-1,NA,TRBV12-3/TRBV12-4,13,CASSRVSPTEAFF,TGTGCCAGCAGTCGGGTTTCTCCCACTGAAGCTTTCTTT
NA,TRBJ2-4,NA,TRBV6-5,16,CASSSRLVLSKNIQYF,TGTGCCAGCAGTTCCCGACTAGTTTTATCCAAAAACATTCAGTACTTC
NA,TRBJ2-5,NA,TRBV24-1,12,CATSDPEETQYF,TGTGCCACCAGTGACCCAGAGGAGACCCAGTACTTC
NA,TRBJ2-3,TRBD1,TRBV6-5,17,CASSYTGTAYTLDTQYF,TGTGCCAGCAGTTACACAGGGACAGCCTATACTCTAGATACGCAGTATTTT
NA,TRBJ2-3,NA,TRBV24-1,11,CATGSGDTQYF,TGTGCCACGGGGAGCGGAGATACGCAGTATTTT
NA,TRBJ1-5,NA,TRBV12-3/TRBV12-4,14,CASSLGGASQPQHF,TGTGCCAGCAGCTTGGGTGGGGCGAGTCAGCCCCAGCATTTT
few,TRBJ1-1,TRBD1,TRBV15,15,CATSLTTGGKTEAFF,TGTGCCACCAGCCTTACGACAGGGGGGAAGACTGAAGCTTTCTTT
NA,TRBJ2-7,NA,TRBV6-1,15,CASSETRLLGYEQYF,TGTGCCAGCAGTGAAACGAGGCTTCTCGGTTACGAGCAGTACTTC